This is a list of T cell receptor beta chains from one sample in a study of cytomegalovirus exposure and HLA in healthy donors. Repertoires were generated with immunoSEQ multiplex PCR, while TCRdb's copy carries only in-frame clones and drops some. The sample contains approximately 230,000 clones, about 88% of which appear only once. The sequencing input was PBMCs. The receptors originated from a man aged 18 to 29 in good health and CMV-seropositive. Both conserved end residues are trimmed from each CDR3. Fields, in order: clone size, V gene, J gene, D gene, CDR3 protein. D genes are given only for firm matches. A row's size may be missing; if present it is once, few, many or a size class.

.,TRBV15,TRBJ1-5,.,ATSRPKQPQH
.,TRBV9,TRBJ2-3,TRBD2,ASSVAASGTDTQY
.,TRBV6-5,TRBJ1-4,TRBD1,ASRDRDRDEKLF
.,TRBV5-1,TRBJ1-2,TRBD1,ASSYLTGTDAGGYT
.,TRBV7-2,TRBJ1-1,.,ASSPNLEAF
.,TRBV5-1,TRBJ2-2,TRBD1,ASSQGGTGYTGELF
.,TRBV19,TRBJ2-1,.,ASSIDRGARNNEQF
.,TRBV29-1,TRBJ2-1,TRBD1,SVQTGTGISSYNEQF
.,TRBV12-2,TRBJ1-1,.,ASRLAYILLDRPRGEAF
.,TRBV2,TRBJ2-1,.,ASGSSYNEQF
.,TRBV9,TRBJ2-7,TRBD1,ASSGGQGPYEQY
.,TRBV5-1,TRBJ2-5,TRBD2,ASGLAGKETQY
.,TRBV27,TRBJ2-2,.,ASMPAAGDGTGELF
.,TRBV27,TRBJ2-7,.,ASSLGGTPSEQY
.,TRBV4-2,TRBJ2-1,.,ASSGDSRDINEQF
.,TRBV2,TRBJ2-1,TRBD1,ASSGFQGTGYNEQF
.,TRBV11-3,TRBJ1-1,.,ASSLDPPANTEAF
.,TRBV4-1,TRBJ1-3,TRBD1,ASSHADRSSGNTIY
.,TRBV27,TRBJ2-7,TRBD2,ASSLGASGTYEQY
.,TRBV7-2,TRBJ2-2,.,ASSWTINTGELF
.,TRBV5-8,TRBJ2-2,.,ASSLGTNTGELF
.,TRBV4-3,TRBJ2-3,TRBD2,ASSQEPGLAGPDTQY
.,TRBV11-2,TRBJ2-1,TRBD2,ASHRGGLAGYNEQF
few,TRBV7-8,TRBJ1-2,TRBD1,ASSTRDSPNYGYT
.,TRBV7-8,TRBJ1-2,TRBD1,ASSLAGDRANGYT
.,TRBV6-6,TRBJ2-4,TRBD1,ASSGHRGGNIQY
.,TRBV25-1,TRBJ1-1,.,ASSAVGAGTEAF
.,TRBV27,TRBJ1-2,.,ASSQGLTALYGYT
.,TRBV7-8,TRBJ1-2,.,ASSLGGRNNYGYT
.,TRBV18,TRBJ1-5,.,ASSLGRASNQPQH
.,TRBV5-1,TRBJ2-1,TRBD2,ASSLTSGSLGSYNEQF
.,TRBV27,TRBJ2-7,TRBD1,ASSRRTGLGEQY